Listed below are T cell receptor beta chains from one sample, sequenced in a study of blood T cell repertoires in COVID-19. Measured with immunoSEQ multiplex PCR; TCRdb has only the in-frame clones, and not every one. The sample holds 110,000 to 150,000 clones, around 84% seen once. Sequenced: peripheral blood. The receptors originated from a woman aged 55-75 years with acute or convalescent COVID-19. The CDR3 runs from the conserved cysteine through the conserved F or W. A D gene is named only where the DNA matches it firmly. The size field is filled for only some rows; it gives once, few, many or a size class.

clone_size d_call j_call v_call cdr3_nt cdr3_aa
- - TRBJ2-3 TRBV2 TGTGCCAGCAGTCAGGAGGCAGGCACGCAGTATTTT CASSQEAGTQYF
few - TRBJ2-4 TRBV21-1 TGTGCCAGCAGCAACGATCGGGGGGTACCCCCTAGCCAAAACATTCAGTACTTC CASSNDRGVPPSQNIQYF
- TRBD1 TRBJ1-2 TRBV24-1 TGTGCCACCAGCGCCCCGGGACAGGGGGCGGTTCTAGGATATGGCTACACCTTC CATSAPGQGAVLGYGYTF
- TRBD1 TRBJ2-7 TRBV10-3 TGTGCCATCAGTGAAGTCTCGACAGGGCCCTACGAGCAGTACTTC CAISEVSTGPYEQYF
- - TRBJ2-1 TRBV29-1 TGCAGCGTAGACACGGGGTCCCCCATCTTC CSVDTGSPIF
few - TRBJ1-1 TRBV30 TGTGTCCTCGGGGGTCTCACTGAAGCTTTCTTT CVLGGLTEAFF
- - TRBJ1-3 TRBV18 TGTGCCAGCTCACCAAGGACAGCCCAGACGGGCCTATCTGGAAACACCATATATTTT CASSPRTAQTGLSGNTIYF
- - TRBJ2-1 TRBV13 TGTGCCAGCAGCCGGCGAACGGGTCCCTCCTACAATGAGCAGTTCTTC CASSRRTGPSYNEQFF
- - TRBJ2-7 TRBV4-2 TGTGCCAGCAGCCAAGAAGGGGGGGCTTCGACCTACGAGCAGTACTTC CASSQEGGASTYEQYF
- - TRBJ1-5 TRBV19 TGTGCCAGTAGTCCCACGGGTAGCAATCAGCCCCAGCATTTT CASSPTGSNQPQHF
- - TRBJ1-1 TRBV21-1 TGTGCCAGCAGCAAAGCCGGACTGACTGAAGCTTTCTTT CASSKAGLTEAFF
- - TRBJ1-3 TRBV2 TGTGCCAGCAGTACCGGGGTTGGAAACACCATATATTTT CASSTGVGNTIYF
- - TRBJ2-2 TRBV6-5 TGTGCCAGCAGGCGGACATCGGGGGTGGCCGGGGAGCTGTTTTTT CASRRTSGVAGELFF
- TRBD1 TRBJ1-4 TRBV2 TGTGCCAGCAGAGACAGACAGGGGTACGATGAAAAACTGTTTTTT CASRDRQGYDEKLFF
- TRBD1 TRBJ1-5 TRBV27 TGTGCCAGCAGTCCCCGGGCGGGACAGGGGGCCGGGAAACAGCCCCAGCATTTT CASSPRAGQGAGKQPQHF
once TRBD1 TRBJ1-2 TRBV11-2 TGTGCCAGCACCAGACAGGGAAACTATGGCTACACCTTC CASTRQGNYGYTF
- - TRBJ1-1 TRBV19 TGTGCCAGTAGTGTACGGACTGAAGCTTTCTTT CASSVRTEAFF
- - TRBJ1-5 TRBV19 TGTGCCAGTGTCCTCAGGGGACGTGGCAATCAGCCCCAGCATTTT CASVLRGRGNQPQHF
- - TRBJ2-7 TRBV3-1/TRBV3-2 TGTGCCAGCAGCCAAGATAGGAGCTACGAGCAGTACTTC CASSQDRSYEQYF
- - TRBJ2-2 TRBV30 TGTGCCTGGAGTGTAGGGGCGGGGGAGCTGTTTTTT CAWSVGAGELFF
- TRBD1 TRBJ2-5 TRBV6-2/TRBV6-3 TGTGCCAGCAGTTACCGGACGACAGGGGGCTATGAGACCCAGTACTTC CASSYRTTGGYETQYF
- - TRBJ1-6 TRBV11-3 TGTGCCAGCAGCCGGGAGGGGGTTGGACCCCTCCACTTT CASSREGVGPLHF
- TRBD2 TRBJ2-3 TRBV9 TGTGCCAGCAGCCCTGGGGCTAGCGGGGGCCCTTTGGATACGCAGTATTTT CASSPGASGGPLDTQYF
- - TRBJ2-1 TRBV29-1 TGCAGCGCGCCCACCAGCCAGGGTGAGCAGTTCTTC CSAPTSQGEQFF
few - TRBJ2-2 TRBV13 TGTGCCAGCAGCTTACTAGGGGCCCACCCTCTGTTTTTT CASSLLGAHPLFF
- TRBD1 TRBJ1-5 TRBV30 TGTGCCTGGAGTGCAGGACAGGGGGCATGGCAGCCCCAGCATTTT CAWSAGQGAWQPQHF
- TRBD2 TRBJ2-1 TRBV9 TGTGCCAGCAGCGTAGTACTAGCGGGGGGGCCAGATGAGCAGTTCTTC CASSVVLAGGPDEQFF
once - TRBJ2-5 TRBV24-1 TGTGCCACCAGTGATTTGGGAGGGGGGGCCAAGGAGACCCAGTACTTC CATSDLGGGAKETQYF
- - TRBJ1-5 TRBV6-5 TGTGCCAGCAGTAGGGGATTCGATCAGCCCCAGCATTTT CASSRGFDQPQHF
- TRBD1 TRBJ2-7 TRBV9 TGTGCCAGCAGCGTAGAAGGGACAGGGTACGAGCAGTACTTC CASSVEGTGYEQYF
- TRBD1 TRBJ1-1 TRBV6-5 TGTGCCAGCAACCAGGGGGTGGGGAACACTGAAGCTTTCTTT CASNQGVGNTEAFF
- - TRBJ1-1 TRBV7-6 TGTGCCAGCAGCTTAGAGCCTCTAGGATACTACACTGAAGCTTTCTTT CASSLEPLGYYTEAFF
once - TRBJ2-5 TRBV24-1 TGTGCCACCCAGGACAGCCACCAAGAGACCCAGTACTTC CATQDSHQETQYF
once - TRBJ1-2 TRBV12-3/TRBV12-4 TGTGCCAGCAGTTCGTCCTATGGCTACACCTTC CASSSSYGYTF